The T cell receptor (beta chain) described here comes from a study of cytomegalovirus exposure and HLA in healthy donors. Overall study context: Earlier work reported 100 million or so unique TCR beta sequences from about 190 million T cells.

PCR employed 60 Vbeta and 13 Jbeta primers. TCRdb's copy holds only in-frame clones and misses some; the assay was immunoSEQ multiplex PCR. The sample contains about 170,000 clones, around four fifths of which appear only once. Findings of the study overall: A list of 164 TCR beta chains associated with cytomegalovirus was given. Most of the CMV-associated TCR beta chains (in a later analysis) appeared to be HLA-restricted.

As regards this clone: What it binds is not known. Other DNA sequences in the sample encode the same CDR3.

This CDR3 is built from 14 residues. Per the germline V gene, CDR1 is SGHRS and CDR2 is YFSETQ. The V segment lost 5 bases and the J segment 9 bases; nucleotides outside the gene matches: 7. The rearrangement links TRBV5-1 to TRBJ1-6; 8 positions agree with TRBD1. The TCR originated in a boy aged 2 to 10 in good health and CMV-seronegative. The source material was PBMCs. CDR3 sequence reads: CASSPGQGGSPLHF. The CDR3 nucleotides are TGCGCCAGCAGTCCCGGACAGGGAGGTTCACCCCTCCACTTT.